This entry concerns a single T cell receptor (beta chain). What it recognizes is unknown. The CDR3 totals 14 residues. Trimming shortened V by 3 bases and J by 4 bases, and 15 bases separated the two germline ends. Germline CDR1 and CDR2: SQVTM and ANQGSEA. TCRdb passed the 5' RACE reads through MiXCR, listing each CDR3 protein once. The sample records 62,000 or so distinct CDR3 sequences, roughly 28% being singletons. Regarding the study as a whole: Greatest tumor Treg TCR overlap was with tumor naive CD4+ cells.

Treg sorting used a CD4+CD25+CD127-/low gate. The chain carries TRBV29-1 and TRBJ1-1; perhaps TRBD1 as D (5 bases). The sequenced sample was tumor-infiltrating Tregs sorted from the breast tumor. This clonotype was obtained from a female donor with breast cancer. The CDR3: CSVDGRVGSTEAFF. CDR3 nucleotide sequence: TGCAGCGTTGATGGCAGGGTGGGGAGCACTGAAGCTTTCTTT.